Relative to its sample, the clone carrying this T cell receptor beta chain is hyperexpanded. Antigen unknown. TCR libraries were prepared from approximately 15 ng of total RNA with the QIAseq Immune Repertoire TCR panel. MiXCR, applied by TCRdb to the reads, yields one record per CDR3 protein. The sample consists of about 100 distinct CDR3 sequences, 20% to 30% of them appearing once. The CDR3 is 14 residues long. Germline values: CDR1 MNHEY, CDR2 SMNVEV (reference sequence). The germline V and J ends were trimmed by 2 bases and 7 bases, with 14 bases remaining between them. Live CD3+CD8+TCRalphabeta+ cells were sorted into four subsets by PD-1 and/or TIGIT. This sample was taken from a study of circulating CD8 cells and anti-PD-1 response in melanoma. On the study more broadly: About 50% of the 13 melanoma patients received first-line anti-PD-1 therapy. Findings and caveats of the study: Replicates were generally not done for experiments.

The receptor was isolated from a human donor with melanoma. The sequenced sample was CD8+ T cells from PBMCs, obtained at baseline or after one month of anti-PD-1 therapy (not recorded which). The genes are TRBV27 and TRBJ2-5; D call uncertain. In DNA, the CDR3 is TGTGCCAGCAGTTTAGGATCAGGATTTGCGACCCAGTACTTC. Its protein is CASSLGSGFATQYF.